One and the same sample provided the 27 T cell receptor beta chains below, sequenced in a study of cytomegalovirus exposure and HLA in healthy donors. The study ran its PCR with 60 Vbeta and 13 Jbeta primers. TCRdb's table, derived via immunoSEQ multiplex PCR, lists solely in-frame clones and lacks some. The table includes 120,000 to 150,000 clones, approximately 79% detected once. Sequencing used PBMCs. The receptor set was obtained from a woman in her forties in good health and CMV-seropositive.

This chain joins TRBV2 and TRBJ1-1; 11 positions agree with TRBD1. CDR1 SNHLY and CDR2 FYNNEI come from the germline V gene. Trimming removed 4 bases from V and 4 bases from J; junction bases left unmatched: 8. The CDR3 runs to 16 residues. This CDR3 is CASSVGQGALGTEAFF. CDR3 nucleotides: TGTGCCAGCAGTGTAGGACAGGGGGCGTTGGGCACTGAAGCTTTCTTT. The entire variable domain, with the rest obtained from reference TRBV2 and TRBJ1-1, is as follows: EPEVTQTPSHQVTQMGQEVILRCVPISNHLYFYWYRQILGQKVEFLVSFYNNEISEKSEIFDDQFSVERPDGSNFTLKIRSTKLEDSAMYFCASSVGQGALGTEAFFGQGTRLTVV.

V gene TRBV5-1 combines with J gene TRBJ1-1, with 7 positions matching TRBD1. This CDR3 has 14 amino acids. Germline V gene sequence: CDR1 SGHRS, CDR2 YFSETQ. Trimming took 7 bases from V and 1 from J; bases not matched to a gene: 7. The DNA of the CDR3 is TGCGCCAGCCGGGAGGGGGCGGCGAACACTGAAGCTTTCTTT. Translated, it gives CASREGAANTEAFF.

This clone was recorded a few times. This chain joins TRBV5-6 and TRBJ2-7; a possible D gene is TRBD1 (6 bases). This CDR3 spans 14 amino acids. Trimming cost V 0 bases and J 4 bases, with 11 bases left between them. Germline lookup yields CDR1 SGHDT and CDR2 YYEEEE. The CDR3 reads CASSLGQGKYEQYF. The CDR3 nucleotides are TGTGCCAGCAGCTTGGGGCAGGGGAAGTACGAGCAGTACTTC.

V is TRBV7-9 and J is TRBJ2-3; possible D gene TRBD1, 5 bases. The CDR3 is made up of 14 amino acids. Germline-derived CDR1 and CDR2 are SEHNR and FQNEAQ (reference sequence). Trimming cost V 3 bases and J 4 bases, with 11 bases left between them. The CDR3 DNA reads TGTGCCAGCAGCTTCAAAGGGGCCTCAGATACGCAGTATTTT. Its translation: CASSFKGASDTQYF.

The CDR3 loop reads CASRDSTAYSYNSPLHF. The CDR3 coding sequence is TGTGCCAGCAGGGACTCGACGGCCTACTCCTATAATTCACCCCTCCACTTT. V is TRBV2 and J is TRBJ1-6; D uncertain. Trimming took off 6 bases at V and 0 bases at J, with 15 bases between the two ends. Germline V gene sequence: CDR1 SNHLY, CDR2 FYNNEI. CDR3 length equals 17 residues.

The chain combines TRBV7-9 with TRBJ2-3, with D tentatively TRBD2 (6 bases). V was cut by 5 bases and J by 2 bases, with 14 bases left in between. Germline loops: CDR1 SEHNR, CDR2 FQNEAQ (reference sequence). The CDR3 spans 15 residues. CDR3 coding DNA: TGTGCCAGCAGCCGGGGCGGGGCGGCCACAGATACGCAGTATTTT. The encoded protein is CASSRGGAATDTQYF.

CDR3 sequence reads: CASSFSSGGQETQYF. The CDR3 DNA follows: TGTGCCAGCAGCTTCTCTAGCGGGGGCCAAGAGACCCAGTACTTC. V gene TRBV7-3 combines with J gene TRBJ2-5; TRBD2 matches at 10 bases. CDR3 length: 15 residues. CDR1 and CDR2 (germline): SGHTA, FQGTGA. The J segment lost 1 base and the V segment lost 3 bases, leaving 2 bases of the junction unmatched.

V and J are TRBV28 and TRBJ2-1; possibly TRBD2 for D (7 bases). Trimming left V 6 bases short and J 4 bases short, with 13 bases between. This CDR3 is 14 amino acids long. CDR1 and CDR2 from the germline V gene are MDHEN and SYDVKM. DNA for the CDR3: TGTGCCAGCAGCCAAGGGGGGGGATACAATGAGCAGTTCTTC. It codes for CASSQGGGYNEQFF.

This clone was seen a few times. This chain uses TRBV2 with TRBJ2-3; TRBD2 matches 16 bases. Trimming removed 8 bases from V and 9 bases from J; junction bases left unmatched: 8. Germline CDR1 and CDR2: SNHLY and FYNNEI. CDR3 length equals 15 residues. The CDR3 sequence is CASAGTSGGADTQYF. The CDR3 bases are TGTGCCAGCGCAGGGACTAGCGGGGGGGCTGACACGCAGTATTTT.

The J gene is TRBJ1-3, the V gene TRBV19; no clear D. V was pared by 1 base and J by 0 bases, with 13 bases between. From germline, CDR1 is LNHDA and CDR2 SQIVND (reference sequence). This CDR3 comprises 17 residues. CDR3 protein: CASSIGGKSSSGNTIYF. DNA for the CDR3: TGTGCCAGTAGTATAGGCGGCAAGTCTTCCTCTGGAAACACCATATATTTT.

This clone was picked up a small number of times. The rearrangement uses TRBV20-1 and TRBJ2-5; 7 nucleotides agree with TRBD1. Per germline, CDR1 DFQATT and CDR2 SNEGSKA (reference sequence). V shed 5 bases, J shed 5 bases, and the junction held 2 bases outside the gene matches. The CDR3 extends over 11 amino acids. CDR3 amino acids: CSALQGETQYF. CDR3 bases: TGCAGTGCTTTACAGGGGGAGACCCAGTACTTC.

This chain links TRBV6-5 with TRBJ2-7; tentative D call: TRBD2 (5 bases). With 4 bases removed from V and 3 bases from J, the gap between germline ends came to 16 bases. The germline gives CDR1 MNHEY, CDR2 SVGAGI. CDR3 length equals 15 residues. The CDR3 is CASSWSGSGLYEQYF. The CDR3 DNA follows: TGTGCCAGCAGTTGGTCGGGATCGGGCCTCTACGAGCAGTACTTC.

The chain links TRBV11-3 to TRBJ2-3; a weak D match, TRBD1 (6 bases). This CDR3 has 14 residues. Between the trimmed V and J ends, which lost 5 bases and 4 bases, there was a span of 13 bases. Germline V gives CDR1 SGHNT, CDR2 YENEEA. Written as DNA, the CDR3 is TGTGCCAGCAGCCACCACAGGGTTCCAGATACGCAGTATTTT. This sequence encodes CASSHHRVPDTQYF.

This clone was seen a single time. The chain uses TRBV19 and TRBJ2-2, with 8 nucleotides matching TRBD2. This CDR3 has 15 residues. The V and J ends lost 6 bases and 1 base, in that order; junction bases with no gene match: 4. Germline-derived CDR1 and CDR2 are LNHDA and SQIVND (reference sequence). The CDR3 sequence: CASRQAGGNTGELFF. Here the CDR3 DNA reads TGTGCCAGTAGACAGGCGGGGGGGAACACCGGGGAGCTGTTTTTT. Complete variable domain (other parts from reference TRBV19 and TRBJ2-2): DGGITQSPKYLFRKEGQNVTLSCEQNLNHDAMYWYRQDPGQGLRLIYYSQIVNDFQKGDIAEGYSVSREKKESFPLTVTSAQKNPTAFYLCASRQAGGNTGELFFGEGSRLTVL.

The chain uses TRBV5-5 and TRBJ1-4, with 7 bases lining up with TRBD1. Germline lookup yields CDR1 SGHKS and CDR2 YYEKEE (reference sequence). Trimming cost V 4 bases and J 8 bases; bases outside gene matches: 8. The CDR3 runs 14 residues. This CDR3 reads CASSAIGGSEKLFF. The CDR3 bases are TGTGCCAGCAGCGCGATAGGGGGCTCGGAAAAACTGTTTTTT.

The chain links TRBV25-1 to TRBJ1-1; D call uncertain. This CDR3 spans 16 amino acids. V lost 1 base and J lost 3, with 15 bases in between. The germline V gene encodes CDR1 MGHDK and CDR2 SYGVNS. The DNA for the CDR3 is TGTGCCAGCAGTGAATCAGGACGGCAAGCGGACACTGAAGCTTTCTTT. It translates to CASSESGRQADTEAFF.

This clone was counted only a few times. The CDR3 region has the DNA TGTGCCAGCAGCGCCACGGGGGGCGCTAATGAAAAACTGTTTTTT. It yields the protein CASSATGGANEKLFF. The chain has TRBV6-1 and TRBJ1-4; possibly TRBD1 for D (6 bases). Germline V CDR1 and CDR2: MNHNS, SASEGT. Trimming shortened V by 6 bases and J by 3 bases, and 14 bases separated the two germline ends. The CDR3 is made up of 15 amino acids.

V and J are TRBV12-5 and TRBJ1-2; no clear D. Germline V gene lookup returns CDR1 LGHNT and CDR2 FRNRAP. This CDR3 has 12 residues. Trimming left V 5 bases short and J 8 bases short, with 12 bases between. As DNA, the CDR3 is TGTGCTAGTGGTCCTTATGGAGGGGGCTACACCTTC. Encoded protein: CASGPYGGGYTF.

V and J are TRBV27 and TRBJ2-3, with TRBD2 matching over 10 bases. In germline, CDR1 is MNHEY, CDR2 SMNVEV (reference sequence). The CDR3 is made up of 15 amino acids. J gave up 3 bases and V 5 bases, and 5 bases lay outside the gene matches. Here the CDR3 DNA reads TGTGCCAGCAGTCTCCAAGCGGGGGGGACAGATACGCAGTATTTT. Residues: CASSLQAGGTDTQYF.

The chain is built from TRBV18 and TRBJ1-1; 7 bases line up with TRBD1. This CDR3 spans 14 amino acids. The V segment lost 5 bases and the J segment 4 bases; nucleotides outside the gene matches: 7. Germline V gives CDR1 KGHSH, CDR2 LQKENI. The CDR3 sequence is CASSSGQDGTEAFF. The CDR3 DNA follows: TGTGCCAGCTCAAGCGGACAGGATGGCACTGAAGCTTTCTTT.

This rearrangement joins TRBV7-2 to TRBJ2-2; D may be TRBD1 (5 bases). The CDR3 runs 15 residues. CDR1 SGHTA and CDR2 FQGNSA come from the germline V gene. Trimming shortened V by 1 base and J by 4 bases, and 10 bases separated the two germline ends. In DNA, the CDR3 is TGTGCCAGCAGCTTAGGGGGCTCGGGCACCGGGGAGCTGTTTTTT. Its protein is CASSLGGSGTGELFF. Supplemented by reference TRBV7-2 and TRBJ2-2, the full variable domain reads GAGVSQSPSNKVTEKGKDVELRCDPISGHTALYWYRQSLGQGLEFLIYFQGNSAPDKSGLPSDRFSAERTGGSVSTLTIQRTQQEDSAVYLCASSLGGSGTGELFFGEGSRLTVL.

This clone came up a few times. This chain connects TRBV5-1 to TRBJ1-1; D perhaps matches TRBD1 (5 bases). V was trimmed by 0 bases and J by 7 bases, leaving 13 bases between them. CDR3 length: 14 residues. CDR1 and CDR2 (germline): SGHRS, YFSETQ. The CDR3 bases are TGCGCCAGCAGCTTGGGACAGCATAATCGTGAAGCTTTCTTT. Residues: CASSLGQHNREAFF.

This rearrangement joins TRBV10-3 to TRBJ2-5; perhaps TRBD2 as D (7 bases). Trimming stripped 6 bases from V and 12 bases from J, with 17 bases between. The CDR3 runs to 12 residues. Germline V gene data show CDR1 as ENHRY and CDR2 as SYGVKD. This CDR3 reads CAIRPEGGVEYF. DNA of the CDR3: TGTGCCATCAGACCGGAGGGGGGGGTCGAGTACTTC.

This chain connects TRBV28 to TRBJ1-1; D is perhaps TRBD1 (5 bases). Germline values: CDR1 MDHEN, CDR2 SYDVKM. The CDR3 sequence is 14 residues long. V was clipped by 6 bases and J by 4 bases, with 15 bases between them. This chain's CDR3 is CASREIRGGTEAFF. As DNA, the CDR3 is TGTGCCAGCAGAGAAATTCGGGGGGGCACTGAAGCTTTCTTT. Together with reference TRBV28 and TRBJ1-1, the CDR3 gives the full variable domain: DVKVTQSSRYLVKRTGEKVFLECVQDMDHENMFWYRQDPGLGLRLIYFSYDVKMKEKGDIPEGYSVSREKKERFSLILESASTNQTSMYLCASREIRGGTEAFFGQGTRLTVV.

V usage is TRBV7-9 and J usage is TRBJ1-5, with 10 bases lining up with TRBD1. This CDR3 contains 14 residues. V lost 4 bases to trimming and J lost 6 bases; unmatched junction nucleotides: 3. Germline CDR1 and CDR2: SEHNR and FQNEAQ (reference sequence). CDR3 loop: CASSYGQGVQPQHF. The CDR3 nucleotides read TGTGCCAGCAGCTACGGACAGGGGGTTCAGCCCCAGCATTTT.

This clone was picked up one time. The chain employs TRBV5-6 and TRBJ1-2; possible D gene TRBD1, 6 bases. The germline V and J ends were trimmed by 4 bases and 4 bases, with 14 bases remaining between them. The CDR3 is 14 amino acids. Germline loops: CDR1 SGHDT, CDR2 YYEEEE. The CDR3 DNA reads TGTGCCAGCAGCGGAAGTAGGGGGTCCTATGGCTACACCTTC. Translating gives CASSGSRGSYGYTF.

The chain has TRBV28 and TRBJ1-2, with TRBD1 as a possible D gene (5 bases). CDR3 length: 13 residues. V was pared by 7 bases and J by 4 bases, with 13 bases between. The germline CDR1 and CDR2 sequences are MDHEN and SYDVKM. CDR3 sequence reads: CASTQWGVYGYTF. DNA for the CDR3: TGTGCCAGCACCCAATGGGGGGTCTATGGCTACACCTTC.